Included here is one T cell receptor (beta chain) sequence, with context. Its antigen is not known. The data are from a study of T-cell memory formation after mild COVID-19. The V end lost 9 bases, the J end lost 9 bases, and 12 bases lay between the germline ends. Germline CDR1 is MNHNS and CDR2 is SASEGT. CDR3 length: 11 amino acids. Libraries for TCRalpha and TCRbeta carried sample barcodes and unique molecular identifiers via 5'RACE. A single record per CDR3 protein comes from TCRdb applying MiXCR to the 5' RACE reads. The sample lists tens of thousands of distinct CDR3 sequences, roughly a sixth occurring once. Study-level results: Clones that shrank (day 15 to 85) were balanced CD4/CD8, whereas later expanders leaned CD4+. CD4+ clones that contracted lay mainly in CM and EM; CD8+ ones lay in EMRA.

The TCR sequence derives from an adult woman who had mild COVID-19 (a few samples of this study predate the infection). Cell type and time point are not known. The gene calls are TRBV6-1 and TRBJ1-5, with TRBD1 as a possible D gene (5 bases). Sequences were obtained from PBMCs or a T cell subset sorted from them (not recorded which). CDR3 bases: TGTGCCAGTGGGACCGGGTGGCCCCAGCATTTT. It specifies CASGTGWPQHF.